These 25 T cell receptor beta chains share one sample of origin, sequenced in a study of Tregs in tolerant kidney transplant recipients (dated by TCRdb to about 2019). Library prep was done by the immunoSEQ multiplex PCR assay. Imported from immuneACCESS, the table was reduced by TCRdb to in-frame sequences with V and J called. These copies leave out some clones; in studies compared against another copy, an unresolved V gene accounts for under half, and the cause of the remainder is not known. The sample profile shows under 300,000 clones; approximately 84% of them were found once. The top ten hold about 0.64% of the sample. Sequencing was done on a sample of CD4+ T cells from blood. All receptors come from a human donor in good health.

The V call is TRBV6-5, the J call TRBJ1-1; 9 bases map to TRBD1. Germline CDR1 MNHEY, CDR2 SVGAGI. Trimming at V came to 8 bases and at J to 4 bases, leaving 8 bases not matched to a gene. This CDR3 is 14 amino acids long. The CDR3 DNA sequence: TGTGCCAGCCGGGACAGGGTTAAGGGCACTGAAGCTTTCTTT. Translation gives CASRDRVKGTEAFF.

This clone has a handful of counts. This chain uses TRBV11-3 with TRBJ2-5; 9 nucleotides agree with TRBD1. The CDR3 extends over 15 amino acids. Germline trimming cut 5 bases from V and 1 base from J; bases unmatched to any gene: 5. Germline V gene data show CDR1 as SGHNT and CDR2 as YENEEA. CDR3 region: CASSPGQGSQETQYF. As DNA, the CDR3 is TGTGCCAGCAGCCCGGGACAGGGTTCCCAAGAGACCCAGTACTTC.

To note about this clone: In the same sample, other DNA sequences code for this CDR3. The chain has TRBV5-1 and TRBJ2-5, with 10 positions matching TRBD1. Germline V lookup: CDR1 SGHRS, CDR2 YFSETQ. The CDR3 is 15 amino acids. J was trimmed by 2 bases and V by 0 bases; bases with no gene match: 1. The DNA for the CDR3 is TGCGCCAGCAGCTTGGGGGACAGGGGACAAGAGACCCAGTACTTC. Encoded protein: CASSLGDRGQETQYF.

This clone has only one observation. This rearrangement joins TRBV13 to TRBJ2-3; 9 positions agree with TRBD2. The trim removed 5 bases at V and 8 bases at J, leaving 5 bases unmatched. CDR3 length equals 13 residues. Germline V gives CDR1 PRHDT, CDR2 FYEKMQ (reference sequence). CDR3 sequence: CASSLAGMRTQYF. For the CDR3, the DNA is TGTGCCAGCAGCCTAGCGGGAATGCGTACGCAGTATTTT.

The chain recombines TRBV30 with TRBJ2-5; 8 bases agree with TRBD2. Unmatched junction bases numbered 8, after V lost 1 base and J lost 1 base. The CDR3 spans 16 residues. The germline gives CDR1 GTSNPN, CDR2 SVGIG (reference sequence). CDR3 sequence: CAWSASRAGAQETQYF. The DNA for the CDR3 is TGTGCCTGGAGTGCCAGTCGAGCGGGAGCCCAAGAGACCCAGTACTTC.

Regarding this clone: The junction shows a germline mismatch at one end, possibly a read error. The chain recombines TRBV5-1 with TRBJ2-7; maybe TRBD1 (5 bases). The germline gives CDR1 SGHRS, CDR2 YFSETQ. CDR3 size: 10 residues. In DNA, the CDR3 is TGCGCCAGCAGGACCTGTCAGGGCCACTTC. As protein: CASRTCQGHF.

V and J are TRBV5-1 and TRBJ1-1; D not certain. This CDR3 has 12 residues. Per the germline V gene, CDR1 is SGHRS and CDR2 is YFSETQ. The ends were cut back, 1 base at V and 4 bases at J, with 5 bases in the middle. CDR3 region: CASSLRGTEAFF. The CDR3 DNA reads as TGCGCCAGCAGCTTGCGAGGCACTGAAGCTTTCTTT.

J is TRBJ2-2 and V is TRBV6-5; D is possibly TRBD2 (5 bases). CDR3 length: 16 amino acids. Trimming pared 3 bases from V and 4 bases from J, leaving 15 bases between. Germline values: CDR1 MNHEY, CDR2 SVGAGI. For the CDR3, the DNA is TGTGCCAGCAGTTATGACGGACTGCCGCTCACCGGGGAGCTGTTTTTT. It codes for CASSYDGLPLTGELFF.

The chain uses TRBV11-2 and TRBJ2-1, with D uncertain. Trimming stripped 1 base from V and 6 bases from J, with 7 bases between. This CDR3 spans 13 amino acids. Germline lookup yields CDR1 SGHAT and CDR2 FQNNGV. Here the CDR3 reads CASSLVSLNEQFF. The CDR3 DNA reads TGTGCCAGCAGCTTAGTCTCCCTCAATGAGCAGTTCTTC.

The J gene is TRBJ1-1, the V gene TRBV18; 8 bases align to TRBD1. The CDR3 runs to 13 residues. Losses at the gene ends were 6 bases for V and 7 bases for J; bases not matched to a gene: 7. Looked up from germline, CDR1 is KGHSH and CDR2 is LQKENI. CDR3 nucleotides: TGTGCCAGCTCGGGACAGGCGAACGGTGAAGCTTTCTTT. Translation: CASSGQANGEAFF.

The rearrangement links TRBV7-9 to TRBJ1-1; 7 positions agree with TRBD1. After removal of 6 bases from V and 0 bases from J, the junction contained 10 bases not matched to a gene. In germline, CDR1 is SEHNR, CDR2 FQNEAQ (reference sequence). This CDR3 is 16 amino acids long. CDR3 nucleotides: TGTGCCAGCAGAAGGGGGCACGGGCAGATGAACACTGAAGCTTTCTTT. Translated: CASRRGHGQMNTEAFF.

V is TRBV21-1 and J is TRBJ2-5; whether TRBD1, the table's D call, matches the DNA was not checked. TRBV21-1 is a listed pseudogene. The CDR3 sequence is 12 residues long. CDR3 sequence reads: CASRDRKETQYF. CDR3 in DNA: TGTGCCAGCAGGGACAGAAAAGAGACCCAGTACTTC.

The chain recombines TRBV11-2 with TRBJ2-1; either TRBD1 or TRBD2 may fit D (5 bases each). This CDR3 contains 12 residues. Germline V gene data show CDR1 as SGHAT and CDR2 as FQNNGV. The V and J ends lost 4 bases and 4 bases respectively, with 5 bases between them. The CDR3 sequence is CASSWGYNEQFF. The CDR3 DNA reads TGTGCCAGCAGCTGGGGGTACAATGAGCAGTTCTTC.

This sequence joins TRBV18 and TRBJ1-2; the D is unclear. The CDR3 extends over 14 amino acids. Germline-derived CDR1 and CDR2 are KGHSH and LQKENI. V lost 4 bases and J lost 4, with 13 bases in between. CDR3: CASSQLKATYGYTF. CDR3 in DNA: TGTGCCAGCTCACAACTCAAGGCTACCTATGGCTACACCTTC.

This chain connects TRBV5-1 to TRBJ1-1; a possible D gene is TRBD1 (6 bases). CDR1 is SGHRS, CDR2 YFSETQ, per germline. Trimming took 5 bases from V and 2 from J, leaving 10 bases between them. CDR3 length: 13 amino acids. The CDR3 sequence: CASRMDSNTEAFF. The CDR3 DNA follows: TGCGCCAGCAGGATGGACAGCAACACTGAAGCTTTCTTT.

This clone was observed once. This chain links TRBV7-8 with TRBJ2-3; D may be TRBD2 (6 bases). This CDR3 comprises 16 residues. V gave up 0 bases and J gave up 4 bases, with 14 bases separating them. Per germline, CDR1 SGHVS and CDR2 FQNEAQ. The CDR3 protein is CASSLAGWGRSDTQYF. CDR3 DNA sequence: TGTGCCAGCAGCTTAGCCGGATGGGGGAGGTCAGATACGCAGTATTTT.

The chain links TRBV4-1 to TRBJ2-5; the match to TRBD2 covers 11 bases. The CDR3 spans 16 residues. Germline lookup yields CDR1 MGHRA and CDR2 YSYEKL. V trimming: 1 base; J trimming: 3 bases; junction bases outside the gene matches: 4. In DNA, the CDR3 is TGCGCCAGCAGCCAAGGTTGGGGACTAGCGGAAGAGACCCAGTACTTC. Encoded protein: CASSQGWGLAEETQYF.

The V gene is TRBV29-1, the J gene TRBJ2-1, with D possibly matching TRBD1 (6 bases). The germline CDR1 and CDR2 sequences are SQVTM and ANQGSEA. V lost 7 bases and J lost 7, with 17 bases in between. The CDR3 contains 13 residues. As DNA, the CDR3 is TGCAGCGCAAACAGGGTTTCTATTAATGAGCAGTTCTTC. Protein: CSANRVSINEQFF.

The DNA for the CDR3 is TGTGCCAGCAAGGGACCGGGGGTATATGAAAAACTGTTTTTT. Its translation: CASKGPGVYEKLFF. The chain links TRBV25-1 to TRBJ1-4, with D perhaps matching TRBD1 (5 bases). CDR3 size: 14 residues. Trimming removed 7 bases at V and 6 bases at J, with 15 bases between. Looked up from germline, CDR1 is MGHDK and CDR2 is SYGVNS.

The rearrangement links TRBV5-8 to TRBJ2-1; TRBD1 aligns across 7 bases. The trim removed 0 bases at V and 2 bases at J, leaving 5 bases unmatched. Germline values: CDR1 SGHTS, CDR2 YDEGEE. This CDR3 is 16 amino acids long. The DNA of the CDR3 is TGTGCCAGCAGCTTGGGGCAGGGGGACGCCTACAATGAGCAGTTCTTC. Its protein is CASSLGQGDAYNEQFF.

This clone turned up a few times. The chain couples TRBV5-1 to TRBJ2-5; tentatively, D is TRBD2 (5 bases). CDR3 length: 15 amino acids. The germline V and J ends were trimmed by 5 bases and 4 bases, with 18 bases remaining between them. Germline-derived CDR1 and CDR2 are SGHRS and YFSETQ. CDR3 DNA: TGCGCCAGCAGTATCCAAGGCAGTGAGGGAGAGACCCAGTACTTC. Residues: CASSIQGSEGETQYF. Together with reference TRBV5-1 and TRBJ2-5, the CDR3 gives the full variable domain: KAGVTQTPRYLIKTRGQQVTLSCSPISGHRSVSWYQQTPGQGLQFLFEYFSETQRNKGNFPGRFSGRQFSNSRSEMNVSTLELGDSALYLCASSIQGSEGETQYFGPGTRLLVL.

This chain connects TRBV19 to TRBJ1-4; D remains ambiguous. V lost 7 bases and J lost 4, with 13 bases in between. Germline V gene sequence: CDR1 LNHDA, CDR2 SQIVND (reference sequence). This CDR3 is 14 amino acids long. CDR3 amino acids: CASTEGHGNEKLFF. The CDR3 DNA is TGTGCCAGTACGGAAGGCCATGGTAATGAAAAACTGTTTTTT.

The chain has TRBV27 and TRBJ1-1; possible D gene TRBD1, 5 bases. From germline, CDR1 is MNHEY and CDR2 SMNVEV (reference sequence). The V gene lost 6 bases and the J gene lost 4 bases, with 12 bases spanning the gap. The CDR3 is made up of 13 amino acids. CDR3: CASRLGVGTEAFF. Written as DNA, the CDR3 is TGTGCCAGCAGACTGGGGGTGGGCACTGAAGCTTTCTTT.

The CDR3 coding sequence is TGTGCCAGCTCGGAAGGGGAGAACACTGAAGCTTTCTTT. This sequence encodes CASSEGENTEAFF. The J gene is TRBJ1-1, the V gene TRBV18, with D tentatively TRBD1 (5 bases). Trimming took off 6 bases at V and 1 base at J, with 9 bases between the two ends. The CDR3 runs to 13 residues. Per germline, CDR1 KGHSH and CDR2 LQKENI.

This chain joins TRBV4-1 and TRBJ2-5; TRBD2 aligns across 9 bases. V trimming: 2 bases; J trimming: 4 bases; junction bases outside the gene matches: 8. The CDR3 sequence is 16 residues long. Germline values: CDR1 MGHRA, CDR2 YSYEKL. The CDR3: CASSQNLAGIGETQYF. The CDR3 nucleotides are TGCGCCAGCAGCCAAAACCTAGCGGGGATCGGAGAGACCCAGTACTTC.